This TCR beta chain was recovered during a study of CD8 T cells in acute hepatitis C reinfection. The V gene lost 0 bases and the J gene lost 9 bases, with 6 bases spanning the gap. The germline CDR1 and CDR2 sequences are SNHLY and FYNNEI. The CDR3 has 12 amino acids. The assay was immunoSEQ multiplex PCR, and TCRdb's table has in-frame clones only and misses some. The sample yields tens of thousands of clones, 80% to 90% seen once. Time point here: naive CD8 control sorted from an acute-time-point sample. This clone has just a few counts. This receptor was obtained from a man aged 25 to 45 with chronic hepatitis C. Source material: naive CD8+ T cells from PBMCs. The J gene is TRBJ1-5, the V gene TRBV2; no clear D. The DNA for the CDR3 is TGTGCCAGCAGTGAAGCGATGGGGCCCCAGCATTTT. Translation gives CASSEAMGPQHF. Full variable domain (outside the CDR3, taken from reference TRBV2 and TRBJ1-5): EPEVTQTPSHQVTQMGQEVILRCVPISNHLYFYWYRQILGQKVEFLVSFYNNEISEKSEIFDDQFSVERPDGSNFTLKIRSTKLEDSAMYFCASSEAMGPQHFGDGTRLSIL.